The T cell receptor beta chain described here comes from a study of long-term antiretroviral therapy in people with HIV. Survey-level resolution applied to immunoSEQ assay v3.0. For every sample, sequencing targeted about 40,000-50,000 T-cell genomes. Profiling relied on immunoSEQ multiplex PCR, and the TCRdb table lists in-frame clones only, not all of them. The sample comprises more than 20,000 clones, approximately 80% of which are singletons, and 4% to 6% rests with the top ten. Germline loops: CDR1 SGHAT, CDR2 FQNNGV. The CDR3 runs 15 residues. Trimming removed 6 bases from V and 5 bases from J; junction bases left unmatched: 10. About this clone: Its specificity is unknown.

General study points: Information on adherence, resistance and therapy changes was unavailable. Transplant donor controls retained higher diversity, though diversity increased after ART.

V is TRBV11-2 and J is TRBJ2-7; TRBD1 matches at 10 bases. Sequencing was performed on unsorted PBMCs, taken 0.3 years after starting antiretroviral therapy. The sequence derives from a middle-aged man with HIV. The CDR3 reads CASSLGGTGEDEQYF. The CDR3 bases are TGTGCCAGCAGTCTCGGAGGGACAGGGGAAGACGAGCAGTACTTC.